The rows below give T cell receptor beta chains drawn from one sample of a study of cytomegalovirus exposure and HLA in healthy donors. Assay: immunoSEQ multiplex PCR; the TCRdb copy retains only in-frame clones and omits some. The repertoire holds about 160,000 clones, with about 85% as singletons. Sequenced input: PBMCs. The receptors originated from a human donor in good health. Both conserved end residues are part of each CDR3. D genes are given only for firm matches. The size of a clone is reported for some rows only, either as once, few or many, or as a class for expanded clones.

clone_size: .; d_call: .; v_call: TRBV4-3; j_call: TRBJ2-2; cdr3_aa: CASSLRHKAGELFF; cdr3_nt: TGCGCCAGCAGCCTAAGACACAAGGCCGGGGAGCTGTTTTTT
clone_size: once; d_call: .; v_call: TRBV10-2; j_call: TRBJ2-2; cdr3_aa: CASSESIDTGELFF; cdr3_nt: TGCGCCAGCAGTGAGTCGATAGACACCGGGGAGCTGTTTTTT
clone_size: .; d_call: TRBD2; v_call: TRBV27; j_call: TRBJ2-1; cdr3_aa: CASSFQTSGGEQFF; cdr3_nt: TGTGCCAGCAGTTTCCAGACTAGCGGGGGGGAGCAGTTCTTC
clone_size: .; d_call: .; v_call: TRBV23-1; j_call: TRBJ2-7; cdr3_aa: CASSQPGAYEQYF; cdr3_nt: TGCGCCAGCAGCCAACCCGGGGCCTACGAGCAGTACTTC
clone_size: .; d_call: .; v_call: TRBV5-1; j_call: TRBJ2-5; cdr3_aa: CASRLTGVQETQYF; cdr3_nt: TGCGCCAGCAGACTTACAGGAGTCCAAGAGACCCAGTACTTC
clone_size: .; d_call: .; v_call: TRBV7-9; j_call: TRBJ1-2; cdr3_aa: CASSSPNRADRYGYTF; cdr3_nt: TGTGCCAGCAGCTCGCCCAACAGGGCGGATCGGTATGGCTACACCTTC
clone_size: .; d_call: .; v_call: TRBV7-2; j_call: TRBJ2-6; cdr3_aa: CASSLVTPDSGANVLTF; cdr3_nt: TGTGCCAGCAGCTTAGTGACACCCGACTCTGGGGCCAACGTCCTGACTTTC
clone_size: .; d_call: TRBD1; v_call: TRBV5-6; j_call: TRBJ2-5; cdr3_aa: CASSYQGQPRPGETQYF; cdr3_nt: TGTGCCAGCAGCTATCAGGGACAGCCTCGCCCAGGGGAGACCCAGTACTTC
clone_size: .; d_call: .; v_call: TRBV30; j_call: TRBJ2-7; cdr3_aa: CAWTRGGYEQYF; cdr3_nt: TGTGCCTGGACCCGAGGCGGCTACGAGCAGTACTTC
clone_size: few; d_call: .; v_call: TRBV7-3; j_call: TRBJ2-3; cdr3_aa: CASSLRGDLTDTQYF; cdr3_nt: TGTGCCAGCAGCTTAAGGGGGGATCTCACAGATACGCAGTATTTT
clone_size: .; d_call: TRBD2; v_call: TRBV2; j_call: TRBJ2-5; cdr3_aa: CAGTASGGAGFETQYF; cdr3_nt: TGTGCCGGCACGGCCAGCGGGGGGGCCGGTTTTGAGACCCAGTACTTC
clone_size: .; d_call: TRBD1; v_call: TRBV6-5; j_call: TRBJ1-1; cdr3_aa: CASSYTGGTEAFF; cdr3_nt: TGTGCCAGCAGTTACACAGGGGGCACTGAAGCTTTCTTT
clone_size: .; d_call: TRBD1; v_call: TRBV6-1; j_call: TRBJ1-2; cdr3_aa: CASSGGTGQGDGYTF; cdr3_nt: TGTGCCAGCAGTGGGGGGACGGGACAGGGGGATGGCTACACCTTC
clone_size: .; d_call: TRBD2; v_call: TRBV7-2; j_call: TRBJ2-7; cdr3_aa: CASSLALAGGPYEQYF; cdr3_nt: TGTGCCAGCAGCTTAGCACTAGCGGGAGGGCCGTACGAGCAGTACTTC
clone_size: .; d_call: TRBD1; v_call: TRBV5-6; j_call: TRBJ2-1; cdr3_aa: CASSSRDRVRYEQFF; cdr3_nt: TGTGCCAGCAGCTCGCGGGACAGGGTTAGGTATGAGCAGTTCTTC
clone_size: .; d_call: .; v_call: TRBV6-5; j_call: TRBJ2-2; cdr3_aa: CASSYWKGVAGELFF; cdr3_nt: TGTGCCAGCAGTTATTGGAAGGGAGTAGCCGGGGAGCTGTTTTTT
clone_size: .; d_call: TRBD1; v_call: TRBV2; j_call: TRBJ1-5; cdr3_aa: CASREIRDSWGQPQHF; cdr3_nt: TGTGCCAGCAGGGAAATCCGGGACAGTTGGGGACAGCCCCAGCATTTT
clone_size: .; d_call: .; v_call: TRBV27; j_call: TRBJ1-5; cdr3_aa: CASTSGIGNQPQHF; cdr3_nt: TGTGCCAGCACCTCGGGAATAGGGAATCAGCCCCAGCATTTT
clone_size: few; d_call: TRBD1; v_call: TRBV5-4; j_call: TRBJ1-5; cdr3_aa: CASSGTGGQPQHF; cdr3_nt: TGTGCCAGCAGCGGCACAGGGGGTCAGCCCCAGCATTTT
clone_size: .; d_call: TRBD2; v_call: TRBV5-4; j_call: TRBJ2-1; cdr3_aa: CASARDSSGGEQFF; cdr3_nt: TGTGCCAGCGCCCGGGACTCCTCGGGGGGTGAGCAGTTCTTC
clone_size: .; d_call: TRBD2; v_call: TRBV28; j_call: TRBJ2-3; cdr3_aa: CASSSSGSSTDTQYF; cdr3_nt: TGTGCCAGCAGTTCTAGCGGGTCTAGCACAGATACGCAGTATTTT
clone_size: .; d_call: .; v_call: TRBV5-4; j_call: TRBJ2-1; cdr3_aa: CASSRIDRSSYNEQFF; cdr3_nt: TGTGCCAGCAGCCGTATCGACAGAAGCTCCTACAATGAGCAGTTCTTC
clone_size: .; d_call: TRBD2; v_call: TRBV4-2; j_call: TRBJ2-5; cdr3_aa: CASSLRTSGGFEETQYF; cdr3_nt: TGTGCCAGCAGCCTTAGGACTAGCGGGGGTTTCGAAGAGACCCAGTACTTC
clone_size: .; d_call: TRBD1; v_call: TRBV19; j_call: TRBJ2-5; cdr3_aa: CASSRPTGGRQETQYF; cdr3_nt: TGTGCCAGTAGTAGGCCTACAGGGGGAAGACAAGAGACCCAGTACTTC
clone_size: .; d_call: .; v_call: TRBV6-1; j_call: TRBJ2-7; cdr3_aa: CASRSYEQYF; cdr3_nt: TGTGCCAGCAGGAGCTACGAGCAGTACTTC
clone_size: .; d_call: .; v_call: TRBV27; j_call: TRBJ1-6; cdr3_aa: CASKPGQPYNSPLHF; cdr3_nt: TGTGCCAGCAAACCGGGACAACCCTATAATTCACCCCTCCACTTT
clone_size: .; d_call: .; v_call: TRBV5-6; j_call: TRBJ2-5; cdr3_aa: CASSPTSAGGETQYF; cdr3_nt: TGTGCCAGCAGCCCGACTAGTGCGGGTGGGGAGACCCAGTACTTC
clone_size: .; d_call: .; v_call: TRBV7-8; j_call: TRBJ1-4; cdr3_aa: CASKTRGGRSEKLFF; cdr3_nt: TGTGCCAGCAAAACTAGGGGGGGGAGAAGTGAAAAACTGTTTTTT
clone_size: .; d_call: TRBD1; v_call: TRBV4-2; j_call: TRBJ1-1; cdr3_aa: CASSQDDRVNTEAFF; cdr3_nt: TGTGCCAGCAGCCAAGATGACAGGGTGAACACTGAAGCTTTCTTT
clone_size: once; d_call: TRBD1; v_call: TRBV7-3; j_call: TRBJ2-6; cdr3_aa: CASSPNRGRQAGANVLTF; cdr3_nt: TGTGCCAGCAGCCCCAACAGGGGGCGGCAGGCTGGGGCCAACGTCCTGACTTTC